These 24 T cell receptor beta chains share one sample of origin, sequenced in a study of blood T cell repertoires in COVID-19. Generated by immunoSEQ multiplex PCR, the TCRdb table keeps only in-frame clones and is missing some. The top ten clones hold roughly 19% of a sample with 150,000 to 200,000 clones, 84% of them seen once. The sequenced material came from peripheral blood. These TCRs come from a woman of 80 years or more with acute or convalescent COVID-19.

The chain is built from TRBV24-1 and TRBJ2-1; D not resolved. From germline, CDR1 is KGHDR and CDR2 SFDVKD. The CDR3 totals 15 residues. Deletions cut 0 bases from V and 5 bases from J, with 10 bases between. For the CDR3, the DNA is TGTGCCACCAGTGATTTGAGAGGCGTCCACAATGAGCAGTTCTTC. This sequence encodes CATSDLRGVHNEQFF.

The chain employs TRBV30 and TRBJ2-1; 12 nucleotides line up with TRBD2. This CDR3 is 14 amino acids long. V shed 5 bases and J 8 bases; nucleotides not matched to a gene: 7. Germline CDR1 and CDR2: GTSNPN and SVGIG (reference sequence). CDR3 region: CAWSTSGGRDEQFF. The DNA of the CDR3 is TGTGCCTGGTCGACTAGCGGGGGCAGGGATGAGCAGTTCTTC.

This clone was found a few times. The chain recombines TRBV7-3 with TRBJ2-5; D is unclear. Germline CDR1 is SGHTA and CDR2 is FQGTGA. Trimming cost V 3 bases and J 0 bases, with 5 bases left between them. The CDR3 covers 13 residues. CDR3 amino acids: CASSFQYQETQYF. The CDR3 coding sequence is TGTGCCAGCAGCTTCCAGTACCAAGAGACCCAGTACTTC.

This rearrangement joins TRBV5-8 to TRBJ2-1; 7 bases fit TRBD2. The CDR3 totals 14 residues. Looked up from germline, CDR1 is SGHTS and CDR2 is YDEGEE. V lost 9 bases to trimming and J lost 4 bases; unmatched junction nucleotides: 10. The DNA for the CDR3 is TGTGCCACCGGGGGGAAATGGGGGTACAATGAGCAGTTCTTC. Protein: CATGGKWGYNEQFF.

This sequence joins TRBV5-1 and TRBJ2-7, with TRBD2 as a possible D gene (5 bases). Trimming took 4 bases from V and 2 from J, leaving 13 bases between them. Germline lookup yields CDR1 SGHRS and CDR2 YFSETQ. The CDR3 contains 14 residues. This CDR3 is CASSTTGTTYEQYF. In nucleotides, the CDR3 is TGCGCCAGCAGCACGACGGGAACTACCTACGAGCAGTACTTC. Based on the CDR3 plus reference TRBV5-1 and TRBJ2-7, the full variable domain is KAGVTQTPRYLIKTRGQQVTLSCSPISGHRSVSWYQQTPGQGLQFLFEYFSETQRNKGNFPGRFSGRQFSNSRSEMNVSTLELGDSALYLCASSTTGTTYEQYFGPGTRLTVT.

In its sample, this clone was seen many times. The rearrangement links TRBV5-1 to TRBJ1-6, with D perhaps TRBD1 (5 bases). The V gene lost 5 bases and the J gene lost 9 bases, with 12 bases spanning the gap. CDR3 length: 13 amino acids. Germline lookup yields CDR1 SGHRS and CDR2 YFSETQ. CDR3 nucleotide sequence: TGCGCCAGCAGGGTGACAGTGACTTCACCCCTCCACTTT. Translated, it gives CASRVTVTSPLHF.

The chain uses TRBV19 and TRBJ2-4; D is undetermined. Trimming removed 3 bases from V and 7 bases from J, with 10 bases in between. In germline, CDR1 is LNHDA, CDR2 SQIVND (reference sequence). CDR3 length: 13 residues. The CDR3 DNA reads TGTGCCAGTAGTATTTCAACAAATAACATTCAGTACTTC. It yields the protein CASSISTNNIQYF.

The gene calls are TRBV4-1 and TRBJ2-1, with 8 bases that match TRBD2. The germline V gene has CDR1 MGHRA and CDR2 YSYEKL. J was trimmed by 15 bases and V by 0 bases; bases with no gene match: 7. CDR3 size: 13 residues. CDR3 sequence: CASSQDYGTSLFF. The CDR3 nucleotides are TGCGCCAGCAGCCAAGATTACGGGACTAGTCTGTTCTTC.

In the case of this clone: The junction shows a germline mismatch at one end, possibly a read error. This chain connects TRBV5-4 to TRBJ1-1; 8 bases agree with TRBD1. Germline assignment: CDR1 SGHNT and CDR2 YYREEE (reference sequence). The CDR3 runs 12 residues. The CDR3 DNA reads TGTGCCAGCAGCTTGGATCCCACGGACAGGGAGTTT. Residues: CASSLDPTDREF. Using reference TRBV5-4 and TRBJ1-1 for the parts outside the CDR3, the full variable domain is ETGVTQSPTHLIKTRGQQVTLRCSSQSGHNTVSWYQQALGQGPQFIFQYYREEENGRGNFPPRFSGLQFPNYSSELNVNALELDDSALYLCASSLDPTDREFGQGTRLTVV.

The chain couples TRBV7-2 to TRBJ2-3; possibly TRBD2 for D (5 bases). The V gene's germline CDR1 is SGHTA and CDR2 FQGNSA. Trimming pared 3 bases from V and 7 bases from J, leaving 11 bases between. The CDR3 is 13 amino acids. The CDR3 DNA sequence: TGTGCCAGCAGCTTTAGCTCCGGGAATACGCAGTATTTT. Translated, it gives CASSFSSGNTQYF.

J is TRBJ2-2 and V is TRBV6-4; D ambiguous. The CDR3 is 13 residues long. Germline CDR1 and CDR2: MRHNA and SNTAGT. Trimming pared 3 bases from V and 4 bases from J, leaving 6 bases between. CDR3 DNA sequence: TGTGCCAGCAGTGAGAGACTCACCGGGGAGCTGTTTTTT. Amino acids: CASSERLTGELFF.

The genes are TRBV29-1 and TRBJ1-3, with D uncertain. Per germline, CDR1 SQVTM and CDR2 ANQGSEA. The V and J ends lost 4 bases and 0 bases respectively, with 7 bases between them. This CDR3 contains 13 residues. The CDR3 spells CSVGQNSGNTIYF. In DNA, the CDR3 is TGCAGCGTTGGGCAGAACTCTGGAAACACCATATATTTT.

The rearrangement joins TRBV18 to TRBJ2-7; D possibly corresponds to TRBD2 (5 bases). Germline loops: CDR1 KGHSH, CDR2 LQKENI. Trimming removed 6 bases at V and 6 bases at J, with 9 bases between. The CDR3 is 11 amino acids. CDR3 nucleotide sequence: TGTGCCAGCTCGCCGGGGTTCGAGCAGTACTTC. Amino acid sequence: CASSPGFEQYF.

V usage is TRBV2 and J usage is TRBJ1-2; 8 nucleotides match TRBD1. CDR1 and CDR2 from the germline V gene are SNHLY and FYNNEI. There are 15 residues in the CDR3. V trimming: 6 bases; J trimming: 4 bases; junction bases outside the gene matches: 10. CDR3 sequence reads: CASRPGTGAFYGYTF. In DNA form, the CDR3 reads TGTGCCAGCAGGCCCGGGACAGGTGCTTTCTATGGCTACACCTTC.

The V gene is TRBV10-3, the J gene TRBJ1-2, with D possibly TRBD1 on 6 matching bases. Germline CDR1 is ENHRY and CDR2 is SYGVKD. This CDR3 has 14 residues. V shed 2 bases and J shed 4 bases, with 11 bases lying between them. CDR3 amino acids: CAISEIQGLYGYTF. CDR3 DNA: TGTGCCATCAGTGAGATACAGGGCCTCTATGGCTACACCTTC.

Of note for this clone: The same CDR3 can be traced to other DNA sequences in this sample. The chain uses TRBV5-1 and TRBJ2-2, with 8 bases that match TRBD2. The germline V gene has CDR1 SGHRS and CDR2 YFSETQ. Trimming removed 0 bases from V and 5 bases from J; junction bases left unmatched: 9. The CDR3 contains 17 residues. CDR3 nucleotides: TGCGCCAGCAGCTTGGCCTTGAGAGCGGGGGTAACCGGGGAGCTGTTTTTT. As protein: CASSLALRAGVTGELFF.

The V gene is TRBV11-2, the J gene TRBJ1-2; 7 bases are shared with TRBD1. Germline V gene data show CDR1 as SGHAT and CDR2 as FQNNGV. The CDR3 covers 16 residues. Losses at the gene ends were 1 base for V and 0 bases for J; bases not matched to a gene: 5. The CDR3 here is CASSLVRGQPNYGYTF. CDR3 sequence (DNA): TGTGCCAGCAGCTTAGTACGGGGACAGCCTAACTATGGCTACACCTTC.

The V call is TRBV11-3, the J call TRBJ2-1, with 7 bases identical to TRBD1. J lost 3 bases, V lost 6 bases, and 5 bases had no gene match. From germline, CDR1 is SGHNT and CDR2 YENEEA. This CDR3 spans 14 amino acids. The CDR3 here is CASSRQGYYNEQFF. CDR3 nucleotide sequence: TGTGCCAGCAGTAGACAGGGCTACTACAATGAGCAGTTCTTC.

The chain employs TRBV6-2 or TRBV6-3 and TRBJ2-1; TRBD2 agrees at 8 bases. The germline V gene has CDR1 MNHEY and CDR2 SVGEGT. V lost 0 bases, J lost 3 bases, and 7 bases stayed unmatched. The CDR3 contains 17 residues. The CDR3 sequence is CASSYSPSGGLYNEQFF. The DNA for the CDR3 is TGTGCCAGCAGTTACTCACCCTCGGGGGGGCTCTACAATGAGCAGTTCTTC.

The chain uses TRBV4-1 and TRBJ2-4, with D possibly being TRBD1 (5 bases). CDR1 is MGHRA, CDR2 YSYEKL, per germline. Trimming left V 0 bases short and J 0 bases short, with 15 bases between. The CDR3 is 18 amino acids. CDR3 in DNA: TGCGCCAGCAGCCAAGATGTGGGGCCAGGGCTAGCCAAAAACATTCAGTACTTC. Protein sequence: CASSQDVGPGLAKNIQYF.

The chain carries TRBV2 and TRBJ1-2; 8 bases agree with TRBD1. Germline lookup yields CDR1 SNHLY and CDR2 FYNNEI. Germline trimming cut 5 bases from V and 4 bases from J; bases unmatched to any gene: 6. The CDR3 length is 14 residues. CDR3 sequence reads: CASSMTGEAYGYTF. The CDR3 DNA reads as TGTGCCAGCAGTATGACAGGGGAGGCCTATGGCTACACCTTC.

CDR3 DNA sequence: TGTGCCAGCTCACCGAGGGCACTTTTGAGCTCCTACAATGAGCAGTTCTTC. Amino acid sequence: CASSPRALLSSYNEQFF. The chain carries TRBV18 and TRBJ2-1, with D maybe TRBD2 (5 bases). Germline CDR1 KGHSH, CDR2 LQKENI. V shed 3 bases and J shed 0 bases, with 15 bases lying between them. CDR3 size: 17 residues.

This clone was detected once. This rearrangement joins TRBV5-4 to TRBJ2-7, with D perhaps TRBD2 (6 bases). Trimming took off 0 bases at V and 4 bases at J, with 17 bases between the two ends. Germline values: CDR1 SGHNT, CDR2 YYREEE (reference sequence). The CDR3 extends over 16 amino acids. This CDR3 reads CASSLAARDLRYEQYF. CDR3 in DNA: TGTGCCAGCAGCTTGGCGGCAAGGGACTTGCGATACGAGCAGTACTTC.

The chain is built from TRBV5-4 and TRBJ2-2; D is possibly TRBD2 (6 bases). This CDR3 is 16 amino acids long. Trimming left V 0 bases short and J 7 bases short, with 16 bases between. Per the germline V gene, CDR1 is SGHNT and CDR2 is YYREEE (reference sequence). CDR3 bases: TGTGCCAGCAGCTTGGACCCGGGAGTGAACGGCGGGGAGCTGTTTTTT. Residues: CASSLDPGVNGGELFF.